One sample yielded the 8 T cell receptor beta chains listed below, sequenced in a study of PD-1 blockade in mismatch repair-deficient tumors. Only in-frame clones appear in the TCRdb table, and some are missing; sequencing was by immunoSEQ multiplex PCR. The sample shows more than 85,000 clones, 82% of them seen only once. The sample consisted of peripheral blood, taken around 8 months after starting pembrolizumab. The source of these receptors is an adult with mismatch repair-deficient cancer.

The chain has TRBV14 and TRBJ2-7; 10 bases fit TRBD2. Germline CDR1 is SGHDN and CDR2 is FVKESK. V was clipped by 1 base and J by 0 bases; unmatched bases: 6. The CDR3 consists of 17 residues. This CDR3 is CASSQVWTSGPSYEQYF. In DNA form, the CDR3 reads TGTGCCAGCAGCCAAGTCTGGACTAGCGGACCCTCCTACGAGCAGTACTTC.

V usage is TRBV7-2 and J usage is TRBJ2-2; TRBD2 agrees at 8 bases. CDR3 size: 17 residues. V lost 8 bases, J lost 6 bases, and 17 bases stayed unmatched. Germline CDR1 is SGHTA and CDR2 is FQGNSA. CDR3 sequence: CASGRLSLPAGAGELFF. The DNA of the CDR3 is TGTGCCAGCGGGCGTCTCTCGCTTCCAGCGGGGGCCGGGGAGCTGTTTTTT.

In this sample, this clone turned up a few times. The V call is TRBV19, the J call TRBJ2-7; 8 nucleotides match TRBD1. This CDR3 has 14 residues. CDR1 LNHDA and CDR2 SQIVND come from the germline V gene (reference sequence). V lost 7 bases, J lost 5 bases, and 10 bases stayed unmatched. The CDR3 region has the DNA TGTGCCAGTACCCCTAGGACAGGGACCGACGAGCAGTACTTC. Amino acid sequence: CASTPRTGTDEQYF.

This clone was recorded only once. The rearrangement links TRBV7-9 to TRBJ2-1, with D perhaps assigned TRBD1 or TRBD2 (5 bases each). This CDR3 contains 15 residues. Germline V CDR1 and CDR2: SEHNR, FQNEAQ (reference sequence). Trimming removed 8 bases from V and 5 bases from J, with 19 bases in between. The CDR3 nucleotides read TGTGCCAGCCCGGGCCCTTCCGGGACCCACAATGAGCAGTTCTTC. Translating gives CASPGPSGTHNEQFF.

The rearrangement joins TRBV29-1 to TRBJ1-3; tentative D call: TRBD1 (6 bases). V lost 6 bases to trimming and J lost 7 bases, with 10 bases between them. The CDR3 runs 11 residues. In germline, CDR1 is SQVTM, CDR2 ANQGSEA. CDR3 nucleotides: TGCAGCGTACCCGGACAGAACACCATATATTTT. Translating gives CSVPGQNTIYF.

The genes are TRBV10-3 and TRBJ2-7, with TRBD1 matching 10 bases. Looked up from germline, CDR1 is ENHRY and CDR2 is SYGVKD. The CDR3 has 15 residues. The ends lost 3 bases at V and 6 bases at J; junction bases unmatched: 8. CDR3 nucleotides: TGTGCCATCAGTGACCCGGGACAGGGGATCTCCGAGCAGTACTTC. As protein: CAISDPGQGISEQYF.

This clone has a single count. The DNA for the CDR3 is TGTGCCTGGAGTGTGGGGCAGGGCGGGAAGCAGTTCTTC. Translation: CAWSVGQGGKQFF. The chain recombines TRBV30 with TRBJ2-1, with D maybe TRBD2 (6 bases). The CDR3 runs to 13 residues. Germline V CDR1 and CDR2: GTSNPN, SVGIG (reference sequence). V lost 0 bases, J lost 11 bases, and 14 bases lay in between.

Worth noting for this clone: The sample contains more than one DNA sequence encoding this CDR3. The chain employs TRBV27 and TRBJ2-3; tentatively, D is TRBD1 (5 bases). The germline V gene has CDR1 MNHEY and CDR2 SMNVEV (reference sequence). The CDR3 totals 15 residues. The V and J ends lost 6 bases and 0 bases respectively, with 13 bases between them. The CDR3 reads CASSLQDPSTDTQYF. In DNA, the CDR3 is TGTGCCAGCAGCCTACAGGACCCCAGCACAGATACGCAGTATTTT.